The 27 T cell receptor beta chains below all came from one sample that was sequenced in a study of cytomegalovirus exposure and HLA in healthy donors (dated by TCRdb to 2016 to 2017). Receptors were amplified or captured by the immunoSEQ multiplex PCR assay. For the multiplex PCR, a mixture combining 60 forward primers for TCR Vbeta segments and 13 reverse primers for TCR Jbeta segments was used. TCRdb's version of the immuneACCESS table is confined to in-frame rearrangements and falls short of the full clone set. An unresolved V gene accounts for under half of the shortfall where checked; the remainder is of unknown origin. The sample includes 90,000 to 130,000 clones, with 75% to 80% observed a single time. Roughly 1.3% of the sample goes to the ten largest clones. Sequences were obtained from PBMCs. The receptors derive from a woman in her thirties in good health and CMV-seronegative.

V gene TRBV2 combines with J gene TRBJ1-6; TRBD1 aligns across 7 bases. Trimming at V came to 6 bases and at J to 4 bases, leaving 9 bases not matched to a gene. The CDR3 consists of 16 residues. From germline, CDR1 is SNHLY and CDR2 FYNNEI. CDR3 sequence reads: CASSESTGQYNSPLHF. DNA for the CDR3: TGTGCCAGCAGCGAATCGACAGGGCAATATAATTCACCCCTCCACTTT.

As DNA, the CDR3 is TGTGCCAGCAGAAAGCGGGGGGCCCGCCAAGAGACCCAGTACTTC. The encoded protein is CASRKRGARQETQYF. V and J are TRBV28 and TRBJ2-5, with TRBD2 matching 9 bases. This CDR3 is 15 amino acids long. The germline gives CDR1 MDHEN, CDR2 SYDVKM. The trim removed 6 bases at V and 1 base at J, leaving 6 bases unmatched.

This chain joins TRBV2 and TRBJ1-1, with 8 bases aligning to TRBD1. The CDR3 length is 15 residues. Trimming at V came to 1 base and at J to 7 bases, leaving 8 bases not matched to a gene. Germline lookup yields CDR1 SNHLY and CDR2 FYNNEI. For the CDR3, the DNA is TGTGCCAGCAGTGAAGACCGGACAGGGAAAGGTGAAGCTTTCTTT. Translated: CASSEDRTGKGEAFF. Combining the CDR3 with reference TRBV2 and TRBJ1-1 gives the whole variable domain EPEVTQTPSHQVTQMGQEVILRCVPISNHLYFYWYRQILGQKVEFLVSFYNNEISEKSEIFDDQFSVERPDGSNFTLKIRSTKLEDSAMYFCASSEDRTGKGEAFFGQGTRLTVV.

J is TRBJ1-3 and V is TRBV7-8, with TRBD1 matching over 10 bases. The junction had 4 bases not matched to a gene; V was cut back by 3 bases and J by 2 bases. Germline V gene sequence: CDR1 SGHVS, CDR2 FQNEAQ. The CDR3 extends over 16 amino acids. Here the CDR3 reads CASSFFGQGAGNTIYF. The CDR3 DNA reads as TGTGCCAGCAGCTTCTTCGGACAGGGGGCTGGAAACACCATATATTTT.

A single count supports this clone. The V and J genes are TRBV7-3 and TRBJ2-2; D may be TRBD1 (6 bases). Germline V gives CDR1 SGHTA, CDR2 FQGTGA. CDR3 length: 13 residues. Trimming removed 3 bases from V and 8 bases from J, with 10 bases in between. The CDR3 nucleotides read TGTGCCAGCAGCTTCTCCGGACAGGGGGAGCTGTTTTTT. Translation: CASSFSGQGELFF.

V gene TRBV2 combines with J gene TRBJ2-7, with D perhaps TRBD2 (5 bases). The CDR3 is 15 residues long. V lost 2 bases and J 3 bases, leaving 14 bases between the germline ends. CDR1 and CDR2 (germline): SNHLY, FYNNEI. The CDR3 DNA reads as TGTGCCAGCAGTGAAAGGCCTAGCCCGATCTACGAGCAGTACTTC. Its protein product is CASSERPSPIYEQYF.

The V gene is TRBV4-2, the J gene TRBJ1-5; tentatively, D is TRBD1 (6 bases). This CDR3 is built from 17 residues. Deletions cut 0 bases from V and 4 bases from J, with 16 bases between. Per germline, CDR1 LGHNA and CDR2 YNFKEQ. CDR3 nucleotide sequence: TGTGCCAGCAGCCAAGACGGCGCGTGGACAGATAATCAGCCCCAGCATTTT. Translation: CASSQDGAWTDNQPQHF.

This chain uses TRBV6-1 with TRBJ2-5; TRBD1 agrees at 10 bases. The J call may not be correct, given that the DNA end is closer to TRBJ2-7. Germline V gene sequence: CDR1 MNHNS, CDR2 SASEGT. The CDR3 is made up of 16 amino acids. The CDR3 loop reads CASSEVVGTGAYEQYF. The CDR3 DNA reads TGTGCCAGCAGTGAAGTTGTCGGGACAGGGGCCTACGAGCAGTACTTC.

This clone came up once. The V call is TRBV11-2, the J call TRBJ1-2, with 9 nucleotides matching TRBD1. The V segment lost 5 bases and the J segment 4 bases; nucleotides outside the gene matches: 5. The CDR3 spans 14 residues. Germline V gene sequence: CDR1 SGHAT, CDR2 FQNNGV. The CDR3 nucleotides are TGTGCCAGCAGCACCGGGACAGGGATCTATGGCTACACCTTC. Its protein is CASSTGTGIYGYTF.

This clone was seen once. V usage is TRBV7-6 and J usage is TRBJ2-5; D gene uncertain. Trimming cost V 5 bases and J 5 bases, with 9 bases left between them. Germline V gene data show CDR1 as SGHVS and CDR2 as FNYEAQ. The CDR3 contains 12 residues. In DNA, the CDR3 is TGTGCCAGCAGCCCCCATCAGGAGACCCAGTACTTC. This sequence encodes CASSPHQETQYF.

V is TRBV28 and J is TRBJ2-7; TRBD1 matches 8 bases. CDR1 and CDR2 from the germline V gene are MDHEN and SYDVKM. The junction had 18 bases not matched to a gene; V was cut back by 7 bases and J by 1 base. This CDR3 is 18 amino acids long. The chain's CDR3 is CASTTPGLGTGESYEQYF. The CDR3 DNA sequence: TGTGCCAGCACTACTCCCGGTCTCGGGACAGGTGAATCCTACGAGCAGTACTTC.

The chain has TRBV30 and TRBJ2-7; 7 bases fit TRBD2. Germline values: CDR1 GTSNPN, CDR2 SVGIG (reference sequence). CDR3 size: 14 residues. V was pared by 5 bases and J by 2 bases, with 9 bases of the junction left unmatched. CDR3 sequence: CAWRGRGGPYEQYF. The CDR3 DNA follows: TGTGCCTGGCGGGGTCGCGGGGGACCCTACGAGCAGTACTTC.

The chain combines TRBV4-3 with TRBJ2-7, with 8 nucleotides matching TRBD2. CDR3 length equals 17 residues. Looked up from germline, CDR1 is LGHNA and CDR2 is YSLEER. V lost 0 bases to trimming and J lost 0 bases; unmatched junction nucleotides: 7. CDR3 loop: CASSQDRGGRVSYEQYF. In nucleotides, the CDR3 is TGCGCCAGCAGCCAAGATCGGGGGGGCAGGGTCTCCTACGAGCAGTACTTC.

The V gene is TRBV5-4, the J gene TRBJ2-2, with D possibly being TRBD2 (5 bases). Looked up from germline, CDR1 is SGHNT and CDR2 is YYREEE (reference sequence). The CDR3 sequence is 16 residues long. Trimming stripped 4 bases from V and 0 bases from J, with 13 bases between. The CDR3 DNA follows: TGTGCCAGCAGCCATTCACAGCGGACGAACACCGGGGAGCTGTTTTTT. Protein: CASSHSQRTNTGELFF.

The table lists this clone with a few counts. The CDR3 loop is CASSPNQGLGSPLHF. The CDR3 nucleotides are TGTGCCAGCAGCCCAAATCAGGGGCTTGGTTCACCCCTCCACTTT. This sequence joins TRBV7-9 and TRBJ1-6, with TRBD1 as a possible D gene (6 bases). Germline-derived CDR1 and CDR2 are SEHNR and FQNEAQ (reference sequence). The V end was cut by 5 bases, the J end by 9 bases, with 17 bases between. The CDR3 has 15 residues.

This clone was found a few times. The V gene is TRBV15, the J gene TRBJ2-3, with 9 positions matching TRBD1. After removal of 2 bases from V and 4 bases from J, the junction contained 4 bases not matched to a gene. The CDR3 runs to 15 residues. Germline V gives CDR1 LNHNV, CDR2 YYDKDF (reference sequence). CDR3 region: CATSRKGTGPDTQYF. The CDR3 nucleotides are TGTGCCACCAGCAGAAAAGGGACAGGGCCAGATACGCAGTATTTT.

V gene TRBV13 combines with J gene TRBJ2-7, with TRBD2 identical over 10 bases. CDR3 length: 16 amino acids. V was pared by 6 bases and J by 0 bases, with 8 bases of the junction left unmatched. CDR1 PRHDT and CDR2 FYEKMQ come from the germline V gene (reference sequence). The CDR3 coding sequence is TGTGCCAGCAGAAAAGCTGGGACTAGCGCCTCCTACGAGCAGTACTTC. Translation gives CASRKAGTSASYEQYF. Full variable domain (missing parts from reference TRBV13 and TRBJ2-7): AAGVIQSPRHLIKEKRETATLKCYPIPRHDTVYWYQQGPGQDPQFLISFYEKMQSDKGSIPDRFSAQQFSDYHSELNMSSLELGDSALYFCASRKAGTSASYEQYFGPGTRLTVT.

CDR3 sequence: CASSQEARGLYEQYF. CDR3 in DNA: TGCGCCAGCAGCCAAGAAGCCAGGGGGCTTTACGAGCAGTACTTC. The chain is built from TRBV4-3 and TRBJ2-7; 8 positions match TRBD1. Trimming removed 0 bases from V and 4 bases from J; junction bases left unmatched: 5. The CDR3 has 15 amino acids. Germline assignment: CDR1 LGHNA and CDR2 YSLEER.

The rearrangement links TRBV7-9 to TRBJ1-5; D possibly corresponds to TRBD1 (5 bases). The germline V gene has CDR1 SEHNR and CDR2 FQNEAQ (reference sequence). The CDR3 is 15 residues long. Trimming pared 3 bases from V and 7 bases from J, leaving 16 bases between. The CDR3 sequence is CASSFRDLRSQPQHF. The CDR3 bases are TGTGCCAGCAGCTTCAGGGATCTTAGATCACAGCCCCAGCATTTT.

The V gene is TRBV7-9, the J gene TRBJ2-1, with a possible D match to TRBD1 (6 bases). Germline V gives CDR1 SEHNR, CDR2 FQNEAQ (reference sequence). CDR3 size: 16 residues. The ends were cut back, 4 bases at V and 8 bases at J, with 21 bases in the middle. This chain's CDR3 is CASSSWYRVRFDEQFF. CDR3 sequence (DNA): TGTGCCAGCAGCTCCTGGTACAGGGTACGATTCGATGAGCAGTTCTTC.

This clone was detected only once. V is TRBV7-6 and J is TRBJ2-7, with TRBD1 as a possible D gene (6 bases). CDR1 and CDR2 from the germline V gene are SGHVS and FNYEAQ. V lost 2 bases to trimming and J lost 0 bases, with 8 bases between them. This CDR3 has 14 residues. The CDR3 DNA sequence: TGTGCCAGCAGCTTACAGGGGAGCTCCTACGAGCAGTACTTC. Translated, it gives CASSLQGSSYEQYF.

V usage is TRBV4-1 and J usage is TRBJ2-7; 10 bases align to TRBD1. Germline V lookup: CDR1 MGHRA, CDR2 YSYEKL. This CDR3 has 17 residues. V lost 4 bases and J lost 5; bases outside the gene matches: 14. Here the CDR3 DNA reads TGCGCCAGCAGCCCGACGATCATGGGACAGGGGTTCGACGAGCAGTACTTC. Residues: CASSPTIMGQGFDEQYF.

As regards this clone: This CDR3 is missing its conserved last phenylalanine or tryptophan, likely due to a read error. The chain is built from TRBV4-3 and TRBJ1-2; D is uncertain. Per the germline V gene, CDR1 is LGHNA and CDR2 is YSLEER. CDR3 length: 13 residues. Trimming pared 3 bases from V and 3 bases from J, leaving 8 bases between. CDR3 coding DNA: TGCGCCAGCAGCCATGAGCGGGACTATGGCTACACCGTC. Translation: CASSHERDYGYTV.

The sample holds one count of this clone. The chain is built from TRBV4-3 and TRBJ2-1, with 9 bases lining up with TRBD2. CDR1 is LGHNA, CDR2 YSLEER, per germline. V dropped 1 base and J dropped 4; count of bases not matched to a gene: 2. There are 15 residues in the CDR3. CDR3 loop: CASSQGAGGYNEQFF. As DNA, the CDR3 is TGCGCCAGCAGCCAAGGAGCGGGAGGTTACAATGAGCAGTTCTTC.

The J gene is TRBJ2-3, the V gene TRBV5-1; 12 nucleotides agree with TRBD2. Per the germline V gene, CDR1 is SGHRS and CDR2 is YFSETQ. V trimming: 2 bases; J trimming: 1 base; junction bases outside the gene matches: 14. The CDR3 totals 20 residues. CDR3 coding DNA: TGCGCCAGCAGCTTTTCTGGACTAGCGGGACTTAACCTTGGCACAGATACGCAGTATTTT. This codes for CASSFSGLAGLNLGTDTQYF.

This chain joins TRBV5-1 and TRBJ2-2, with a tentative D call TRBD2 (6 bases). The CDR3 extends over 13 amino acids. Germline CDR1 SGHRS, CDR2 YFSETQ. Between the trimmed V and J ends, which lost 2 bases and 6 bases, there was a span of 8 bases. CDR3 sequence (DNA): TGCGCCAGCAGCTTTGGCGGGGCCGGGGAGCTGTTTTTT. Protein sequence: CASSFGGAGELFF.

The chain employs TRBV10-3 and TRBJ2-1; D is undetermined. The CDR3 contains 11 residues. V lost 4 bases and J lost 8, with 6 bases in between. Germline-derived CDR1 and CDR2 are ENHRY and SYGVKD. The CDR3, as DNA: TGTGCCATCAGTGTTGGAGATGAGCAGTTCTTC. Translation: CAISVGDEQFF.